Each of the 9 T cell receptor beta chains below was sequenced from the same sample in a study of shared clonotypes between healthy human individuals. TCRdb's table, derived via immunoSEQ multiplex PCR, lists solely in-frame clones and lacks some. The table has around 2.5 million clones, over 85% seen once; the top ten hold approximately 0.35%. Sequencing was performed on naive CD4+ T cells from PBMCs. The subset here: CD45RA+ positively selected. The receptors were sampled from a man between 18 and 29 years old in good health. Some clones in this sample may be carry-over from other donors' samples.

J is TRBJ1-2 and V is TRBV5-5; D not resolved. V was pared by 2 bases and J by 2 bases, with 7 bases between. The CDR3 consists of 13 residues. Looked up from germline, CDR1 is SGHKS and CDR2 is YYEKEE (reference sequence). The CDR3 DNA follows: TGTGCCAGCAGCTTTGGGCAGAACTATGGCTACACCTTC. The encoded protein is CASSFGQNYGYTF. Using reference TRBV5-5 and TRBJ1-2 for the parts outside the CDR3, the full variable domain is DAGVTQSPTHLIKTRGQQVTLRCSPISGHKSVSWYQQVLGQGPQFIFQYYEKEERGRGNFPDRFSARQFPNYSSELNVNALLLGDSALYLCASSFGQNYGYTFGSGTRLTVV.

The rearrangement links TRBV6-1 to TRBJ2-7; the D gene could be TRBD1 or TRBD2 (5 bases each). Germline V gene lookup returns CDR1 MNHNS and CDR2 SASEGT. The V end was cut by 7 bases, the J end by 3 bases, with 19 bases between. The CDR3 covers 15 residues. In DNA, the CDR3 is TGTGCCAGCACCAAACCACGGGGCGGAGACTACGAGCAGTACTTC. Translated: CASTKPRGGDYEQYF.

The genes are TRBV5-8 and TRBJ1-1, with TRBD1 identical over 7 bases. The CDR3 runs 15 residues. Germline CDR1 is SGHTS and CDR2 is YDEGEE. Losses at the gene ends were 1 base for V and 3 bases for J; bases not matched to a gene: 6. CDR3 residues: CASSLLGRGDTEAFF. As DNA, the CDR3 is TGTGCCAGCAGCTTGCTTGGCAGGGGGGACACTGAAGCTTTCTTT.

Remarks on this clone: Other DNA variants within this sample encode the same CDR3. This chain uses TRBV29-1 with TRBJ1-1; 7 bases are shared with TRBD1. Losses at the gene ends were 6 bases for V and 2 bases for J; bases not matched to a gene: 3. The CDR3 length is 12 residues. CDR1 is SQVTM, CDR2 ANQGSEA, per germline. The CDR3 bases are TGCAGCGTCCGGACAGGAAACACTGAAGCTTTCTTT. It translates to CSVRTGNTEAFF.

J is TRBJ2-3 and V is TRBV28; 8 bases line up with TRBD1. Germline V gene sequence: CDR1 MDHEN, CDR2 SYDVKM. CDR3 length equals 17 residues. V shed 3 bases and J 4 bases; nucleotides not matched to a gene: 12. Here the CDR3 DNA reads TGTGCCAGCAGTTTTCCAAGACAGGGGAATAGCGCAGATACGCAGTATTTT. It translates to CASSFPRQGNSADTQYF.

The V call is TRBV7-2, the J call TRBJ2-5, with 15 bases aligning to TRBD2. With V trimmed by 4 bases and J by 4 bases, 10 bases remained unmatched. The CDR3 sequence is 18 residues long. Per germline, CDR1 SGHTA and CDR2 FQGNSA. In nucleotides, the CDR3 is TGTGCCAGCAGCTCTCCTGGACTAGCGGGAGGGCCCGGAGAGACCCAGTACTTC. As protein: CASSSPGLAGGPGETQYF.

The chain carries TRBV5-1 and TRBJ2-3; the match to TRBD1 covers 9 bases. The CDR3 runs 16 residues. CDR1 is SGHRS, CDR2 YFSETQ, per germline. J gave up 3 bases and V 4 bases, and 9 bases lay outside the gene matches. DNA for the CDR3: TGCGCCAGCAGCCCCAACAGGGGGCTAGAGACAGATACGCAGTATTTT. Protein: CASSPNRGLETDTQYF.

The chain uses TRBV28 and TRBJ1-4, with TRBD1 identical over 7 bases. CDR3 size: 14 residues. The germline gives CDR1 MDHEN, CDR2 SYDVKM. The trim removed 6 bases at V and 8 bases at J, leaving 9 bases unmatched. CDR3 nucleotide sequence: TGTGCCAGCAGCTCCGGGACAGAACCAGAAAAACTGTTTTTT. Translated, it gives CASSSGTEPEKLFF.

The V and J genes are TRBV30 and TRBJ2-5; D remains ambiguous. The germline CDR1 and CDR2 sequences are GTSNPN and SVGIG (reference sequence). The CDR3 loop spans 12 amino acids. V was pared by 2 bases and J by 4 bases, with 8 bases between. The CDR3 coding sequence is TGTGCCTGGAGTCCTCCCGGAGAGACCCAGTACTTC. It yields the protein CAWSPPGETQYF.